One T cell receptor beta chain is described in this entry. The antigen is not known. V lost 3 bases and J 2 bases, leaving 11 bases between the germline ends. CDR3 size: 15 residues. CDR1 and CDR2 from the germline V gene are MNHEY and SVGAGI. Clones were read by immunoSEQ multiplex PCR, and TCRdb kept only the in-frame ones, dropping some. The sample contains fewer than 200,000 clones, around 90% of which appear only once. As for time point: blood 4 weeks post-SBRT, at nephrectomy. Treatment specified: 15 Gy SBRT to primary tumor, nephrectomy 4 weeks later. Nephrectomy followed 15 Gy stereotactic body radiation by 4 weeks. After SBRT, blood was collected at 2 and 4 weeks, plus baseline. This sample is drawn from a study of radiation and T cells in renal cell carcinoma. Study-wide results and caveats: In blood, top tumor clones expanded by 2 weeks, shrinking by 4.

The source of this sequence is a woman aged 50 to 65 with renal cell carcinoma. This specimen consisted of blood, obtained from a patient whose treatment included radiotherapy and nephrectomy. The chain employs TRBV6-5 and TRBJ1-3; perhaps TRBD1 as D (5 bases). The CDR3 region has the DNA TGTGCCAGCAGTTATTCGCAGGGTCCTGGAAACACCATATATTTT. Translation: CASSYSQGPGNTIYF.